The rows below give T cell receptor beta chains drawn from one sample of a study of blood T cell repertoires in COVID-19. Here immunoSEQ multiplex PCR was the method, and the copy in TCRdb shows in-frame clones only, minus some. The table shows around 94,000 clones, with 80% to 95% occurring only once. Sequenced sample: peripheral blood. The receptors originated from a woman aged 50 to 60 with COVID-19, enrolled during active disease. Both conserved end residues are part of each CDR3. Fields, in order: V gene, CDR3 length, J gene, D gene, clone size, CDR3 protein, CDR3 DNA. The D gene is left open where the match is weak. The size of a clone is reported for some rows only, either as once, few or many, or as a class for expanded clones.

TRBV5-5	18	TRBJ2-5	TRBD2	.	CASSLVRASGGRRETQYF	TGTGCCAGCAGCTTGGTTCGGGCTAGCGGGGGGCGGCGGGAGACCCAGTACTTC
TRBV6-7	14	TRBJ1-4	TRBD1	.	CASGEGQGPNGLFF	TGTGCCAGCGGAGAGGGACAGGGACCGAATGGACTGTTTTTT
TRBV10-3	16	TRBJ2-2	TRBD1	.	CAISESGQGSAGELFF	TGTGCCATCAGTGAGTCAGGACAGGGAAGTGCCGGGGAGCTGTTTTTT
TRBV30	14	TRBJ1-1	.	many	CAWGPGLGDTEAFF	TGTGCCTGGGGCCCAGGATTAGGGGACACTGAAGCTTTCTTT
TRBV5-1	16	TRBJ2-3	TRBD2	.	CASSPQRGPSTDTQYF	TGCGCCAGCAGCCCGCAGCGGGGGCCTAGCACAGATACGCAGTATTTT
TRBV24-1	12	TRBJ1-2	.	.	CATSDSSYGYTF	TGTGCCACCAGTGATTCCTCCTATGGCTACACCTTC
TRBV4-1	15	TRBJ1-1	.	.	CASSQGGLGNTEAFF	TGCGCCAGCAGCCAAGGGGGCCTTGGAAACACTGAAGCTTTCTTT
TRBV20-1	14	TRBJ2-7	.	.	CSASNLAPGSEQYF	TGCAGTGCTAGTAACCTTGCCCCAGGTAGCGAGCAGTACTTC
TRBV19	15	TRBJ2-1	.	.	CASSQGSSSYNEQFF	TGTGCCAGCTCACAGGGCTCCTCCTCCTACAATGAGCAGTTCTTC
TRBV7-2	14	TRBJ1-1	TRBD1	.	CASSGTGEYTEAFF	TGTGCCAGCAGCGGGACAGGGGAATACACTGAAGCTTTCTTT
TRBV5-6	14	TRBJ1-2	TRBD1	few	CASSMPGGTYGYTF	TGTGCCAGCAGCATGCCAGGGGGGACCTATGGCTACACCTTC
TRBV18	21	TRBJ1-3	.	.	CASSPREARVVRTDSGNTIYF	TGTGCCAGCTCACCACGAGAAGCCAGGGTCGTCCGAACAGACTCTGGAAACACCATATATTTT
TRBV7-2	18	TRBJ2-3	TRBD1	.	CASSPRFPGGAVADTQYF	TGTGCCAGCAGCCCTCGGTTTCCAGGGGGCGCAGTGGCAGATACGCAGTATTTT
TRBV30	14	TRBJ2-1	.	.	CAWSVLTGYNEQFF	TGTGCCTGGAGTGTCCTTACAGGATACAATGAGCAGTTCTTC
TRBV5-4	15	TRBJ2-4	TRBD2	.	CASSRAGPAKNIQYF	TGTGCCAGCAGCCGAGCGGGACCAGCCAAAAACATTCAGTACTTC
TRBV20-1	11	TRBJ2-3	.	few	CSAQATDTQYF	TGCAGTGCTCAAGCGACAGATACGCAGTATTTT
TRBV5-4	16	TRBJ2-5	TRBD2	once	CASSFGAGGQSQTQYF	TGTGCCAGCAGCTTCGGCGCGGGGGGGCAGTCCCAGACCCAGTACTTC
TRBV5-4	12	TRBJ2-3	.	once	CASSLLTDTQYF	TGTGCCAGCAGCTTGCTGACAGATACGCAGTATTTT
TRBV3-1/TRBV3-2	15	TRBJ2-5	TRBD2	.	CASSPGTSGVETQYF	TGTGCCAGCAGCCCGGGGACTAGCGGGGTGGAGACCCAGTACTTC
TRBV2	14	TRBJ1-6	TRBD1	.	CASSTTGAPSPLHF	TGTGCCAGCAGTACGACAGGGGCCCCCTCACCCCTCCACTTT
TRBV3-1/TRBV3-2	17	TRBJ2-1	TRBD2	.	CASSTGGISGGAGEQFF	TGTGCCAGCAGCACCGGCGGAATTAGCGGGGGGGCAGGTGAGCAGTTCTTC
TRBV4-1	14	TRBJ2-7	.	.	CASSQDPGSYEQYF	TGCGCCAGCAGCCAAGATCCAGGGTCCTACGAGCAGTACTTC
TRBV9	17	TRBJ1-1	.	.	CASSVTDTHGGDTEAFF	TGTGCCAGCAGCGTCACGGACACACATGGAGGGGACACTGAAGCTTTCTTT
TRBV3-1/TRBV3-2	15	TRBJ1-2	.	.	CASSQGPQANYGYTF	TGTGCCAGCAGCCAAGGGCCGCAGGCCAACTATGGCTACACCTTC
TRBV13	14	TRBJ1-4	TRBD1	.	CASSTRDRVEKLFF	TGTGCCAGCAGCACCAGGGACAGGGTTGAAAAACTGTTTTTT
TRBV5-4	13	TRBJ2-3	.	.	CASGSRSTDTQYF	TGTGCCAGCGGGAGCAGGAGCACAGATACGCAGTATTTT
TRBV7-8	15	TRBJ2-6	.	.	CASSSGLSGANVLTF	TGTGCCAGCAGCTCGGGTCTTTCTGGGGCCAACGTCCTGACTTTC
TRBV6-5	14	TRBJ2-1	.	.	CASSYSIRVEEQFF	TGTGCCAGCAGTTACTCGATTCGGGTAGAGGAGCAGTTCTTC
TRBV3-1/TRBV3-2	17	TRBJ1-2	TRBD1	.	CASSQQGVAYRFDGYTF	TGTGCCAGCAGTCAACAGGGGGTCGCCTATAGGTTCGATGGCTACACCTTC
TRBV7-2	15	TRBJ1-1	TRBD1	.	CASSPGGRMNTEAFF	TGTGCCAGCAGCCCAGGGGGGAGAATGAACACTGAAGCTTTCTTT
TRBV5-4	15	TRBJ2-5	TRBD2	.	CASSLRRGAGETQYF	TGTGCCAGCAGCTTGAGGCGGGGGGCCGGGGAGACCCAGTACTTC
TRBV2	14	TRBJ1-1	.	.	CASSYGQPNTEAFF	TGTGCCAGCAGCTACGGACAGCCGAACACTGAAGCTTTCTTT
TRBV19	14	TRBJ1-4	.	.	CASSVLGAREKLFF	TGTGCCAGTAGTGTATTGGGGGCGCGTGAAAAACTGTTTTTT